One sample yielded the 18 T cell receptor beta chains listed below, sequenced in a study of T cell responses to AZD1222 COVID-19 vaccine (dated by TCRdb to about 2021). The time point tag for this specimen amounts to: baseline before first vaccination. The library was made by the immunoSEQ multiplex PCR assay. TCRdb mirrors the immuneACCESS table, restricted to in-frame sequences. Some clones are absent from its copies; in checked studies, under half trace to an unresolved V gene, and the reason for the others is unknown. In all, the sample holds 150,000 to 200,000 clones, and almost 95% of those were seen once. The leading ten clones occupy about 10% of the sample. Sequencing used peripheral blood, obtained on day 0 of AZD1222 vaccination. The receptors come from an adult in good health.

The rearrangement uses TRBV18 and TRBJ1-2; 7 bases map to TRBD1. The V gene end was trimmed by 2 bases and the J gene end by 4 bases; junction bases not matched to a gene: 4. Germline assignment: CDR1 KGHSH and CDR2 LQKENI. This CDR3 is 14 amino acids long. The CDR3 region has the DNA TGTGCCAGCTCACCAGGACAGGACTTCTATGGCTACACCTTC. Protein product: CASSPGQDFYGYTF.

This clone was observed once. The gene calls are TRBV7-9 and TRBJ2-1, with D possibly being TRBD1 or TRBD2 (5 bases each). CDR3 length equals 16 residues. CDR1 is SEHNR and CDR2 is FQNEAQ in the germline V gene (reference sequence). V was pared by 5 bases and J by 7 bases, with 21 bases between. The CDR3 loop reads CASSQGRGNRRNEQFF. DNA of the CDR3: TGTGCCAGCAGCCAGGGACGGGGTAACCGACGGAATGAGCAGTTCTTC.

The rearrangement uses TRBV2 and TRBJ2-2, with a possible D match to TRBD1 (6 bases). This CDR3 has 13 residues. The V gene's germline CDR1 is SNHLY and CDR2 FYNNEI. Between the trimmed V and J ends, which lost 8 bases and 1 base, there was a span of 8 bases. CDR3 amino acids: CASGQWNTGELFF. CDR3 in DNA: TGTGCCAGCGGACAGTGGAACACCGGGGAGCTGTTTTTT.

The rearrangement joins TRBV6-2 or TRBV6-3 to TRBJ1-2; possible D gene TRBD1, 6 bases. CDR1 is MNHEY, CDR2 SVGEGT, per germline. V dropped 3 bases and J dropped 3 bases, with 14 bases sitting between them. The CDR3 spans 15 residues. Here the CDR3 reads CASSYPRGGDYGYTF. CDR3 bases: TGTGCCAGCAGTTATCCCAGGGGAGGCGACTATGGCTACACCTTC.

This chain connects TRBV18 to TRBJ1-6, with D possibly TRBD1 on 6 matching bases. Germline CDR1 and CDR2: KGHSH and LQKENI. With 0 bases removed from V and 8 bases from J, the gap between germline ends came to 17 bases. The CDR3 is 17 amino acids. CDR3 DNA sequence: TGTGCCAGCTCACCACCGTCCTTGGCAGGGGCTGATTCACCCCTCCACTTT. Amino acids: CASSPPSLAGADSPLHF.

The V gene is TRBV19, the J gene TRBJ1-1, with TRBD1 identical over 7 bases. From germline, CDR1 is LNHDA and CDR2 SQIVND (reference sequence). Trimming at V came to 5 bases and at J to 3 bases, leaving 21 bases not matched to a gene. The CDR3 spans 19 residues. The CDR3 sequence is CASSPTRDSEDLGDTEAFF. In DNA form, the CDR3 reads TGTGCCAGTAGTCCGACCCGGGACAGTGAGGACCTGGGGGACACTGAAGCTTTCTTT.

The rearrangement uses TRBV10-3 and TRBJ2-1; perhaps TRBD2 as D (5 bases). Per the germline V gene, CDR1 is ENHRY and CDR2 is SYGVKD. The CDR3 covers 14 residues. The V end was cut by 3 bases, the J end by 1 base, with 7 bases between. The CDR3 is CAISDRESYNEQFF. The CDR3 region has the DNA TGTGCCATCAGTGATCGGGAATCCTACAATGAGCAGTTCTTC.

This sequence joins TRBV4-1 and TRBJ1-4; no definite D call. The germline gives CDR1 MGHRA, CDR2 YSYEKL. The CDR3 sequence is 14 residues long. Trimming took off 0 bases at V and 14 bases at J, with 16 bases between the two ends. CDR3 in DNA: TGCGCCAGCAGCCAAGATCAGTCGTACGTCTATCTGTTTTTT. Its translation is CASSQDQSYVYLFF.

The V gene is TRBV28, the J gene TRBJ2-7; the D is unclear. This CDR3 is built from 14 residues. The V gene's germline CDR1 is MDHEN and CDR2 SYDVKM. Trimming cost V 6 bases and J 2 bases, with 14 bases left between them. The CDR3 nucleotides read TGTGCCAGCAGCCCCCGTCGGCAGGCCTACGAGCAGTACGTC. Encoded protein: CASSPRRQAYEQYV.

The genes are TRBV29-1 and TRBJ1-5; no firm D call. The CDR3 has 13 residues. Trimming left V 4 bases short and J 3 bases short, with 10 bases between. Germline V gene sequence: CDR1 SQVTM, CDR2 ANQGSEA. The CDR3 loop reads CSVVNSPNQPQHF. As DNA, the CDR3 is TGCAGCGTTGTAAACAGCCCCAATCAGCCCCAGCATTTT.

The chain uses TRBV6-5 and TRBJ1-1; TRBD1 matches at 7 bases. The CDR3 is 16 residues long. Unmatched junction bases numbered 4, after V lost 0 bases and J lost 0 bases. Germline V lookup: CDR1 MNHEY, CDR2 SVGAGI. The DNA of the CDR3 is TGTGCCAGCAGTTACTCGACAGGGCCTCTGAACACTGAAGCTTTCTTT. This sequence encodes CASSYSTGPLNTEAFF.

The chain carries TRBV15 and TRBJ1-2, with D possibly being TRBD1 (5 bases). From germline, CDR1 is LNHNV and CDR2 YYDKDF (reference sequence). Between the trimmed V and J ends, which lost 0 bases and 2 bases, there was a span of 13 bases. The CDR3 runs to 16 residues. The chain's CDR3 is CATSRDRGRSNYGYTF. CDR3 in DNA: TGTGCCACCAGCAGAGATAGGGGCCGCTCAAACTATGGCTACACCTTC.

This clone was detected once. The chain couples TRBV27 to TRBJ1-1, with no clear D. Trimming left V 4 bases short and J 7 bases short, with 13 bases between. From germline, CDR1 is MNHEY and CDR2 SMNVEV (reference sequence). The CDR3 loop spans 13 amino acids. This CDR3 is CASSWTGTGEAFF. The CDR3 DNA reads TGTGCCAGCAGTTGGACGGGAACGGGTGAAGCTTTCTTT.

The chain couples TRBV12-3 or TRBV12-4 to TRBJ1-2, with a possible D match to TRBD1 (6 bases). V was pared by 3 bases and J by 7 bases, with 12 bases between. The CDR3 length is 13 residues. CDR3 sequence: CASSFRRGGGYTF. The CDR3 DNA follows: TGTGCCAGCAGTTTCCGGAGGGGGGGTGGCTACACCTTC.

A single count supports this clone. The CDR3 region is CASSLGNLGRGYTF. CDR3 coding DNA: TGTGCCAGTAGTCTTGGAAACCTCGGCCGGGGCTACACCTTC. This chain joins TRBV19 and TRBJ1-2, with D unresolved. V was pared by 5 bases and J by 8 bases, with 18 bases between. Germline CDR1 and CDR2: LNHDA and SQIVND (reference sequence). There are 14 residues in the CDR3. The full variable domain, in which reference TRBV19 and TRBJ1-2 provide the parts outside the CDR3, is DGGITQSPKYLFRKEGQNVTLSCEQNLNHDAMYWYRQDPGQGLRLIYYSQIVNDFQKGDIAEGYSVSREKKESFPLTVTSAQKNPTAFYLCASSLGNLGRGYTFGSGTRLTVV.

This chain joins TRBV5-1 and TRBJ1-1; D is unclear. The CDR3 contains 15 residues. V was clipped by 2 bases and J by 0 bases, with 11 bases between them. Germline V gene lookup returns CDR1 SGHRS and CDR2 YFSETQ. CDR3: CASSFLGRLNTEAFF. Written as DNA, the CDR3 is TGCGCCAGCAGCTTTTTGGGCCGTTTGAACACTGAAGCTTTCTTT.

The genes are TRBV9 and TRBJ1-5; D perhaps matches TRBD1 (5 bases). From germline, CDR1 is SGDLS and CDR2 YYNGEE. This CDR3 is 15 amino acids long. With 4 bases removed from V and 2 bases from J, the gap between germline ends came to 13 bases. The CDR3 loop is CASSPGTTGNQPQHF. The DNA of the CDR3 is TGTGCCAGCAGCCCAGGGACCACTGGCAATCAGCCCCAGCATTTT.

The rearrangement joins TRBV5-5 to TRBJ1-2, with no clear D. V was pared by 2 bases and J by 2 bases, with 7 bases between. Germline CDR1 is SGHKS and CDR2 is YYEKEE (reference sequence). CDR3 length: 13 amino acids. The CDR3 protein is CASSFNDNYGYTF. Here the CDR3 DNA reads TGTGCCAGCAGCTTTAACGACAACTATGGCTACACCTTC. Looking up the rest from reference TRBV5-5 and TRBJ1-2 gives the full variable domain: DAGVTQSPTHLIKTRGQQVTLRCSPISGHKSVSWYQQVLGQGPQFIFQYYEKEERGRGNFPDRFSARQFPNYSSELNVNALLLGDSALYLCASSFNDNYGYTFGSGTRLTVV.